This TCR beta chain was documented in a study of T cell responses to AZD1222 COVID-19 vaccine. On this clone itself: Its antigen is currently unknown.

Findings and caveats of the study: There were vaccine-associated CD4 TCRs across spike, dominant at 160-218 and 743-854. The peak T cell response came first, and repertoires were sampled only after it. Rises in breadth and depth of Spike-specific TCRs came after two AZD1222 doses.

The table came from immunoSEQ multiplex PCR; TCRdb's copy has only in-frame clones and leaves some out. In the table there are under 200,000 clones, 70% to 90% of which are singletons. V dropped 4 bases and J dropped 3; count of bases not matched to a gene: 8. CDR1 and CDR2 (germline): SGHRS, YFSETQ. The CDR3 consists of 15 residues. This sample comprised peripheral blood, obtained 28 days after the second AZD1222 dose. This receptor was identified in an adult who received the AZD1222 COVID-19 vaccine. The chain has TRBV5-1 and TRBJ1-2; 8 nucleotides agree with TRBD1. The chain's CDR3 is CASSAPDRGDYGYTF. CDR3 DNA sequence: TGCGCCAGCAGCGCGCCAGACAGGGGTGACTATGGCTACACCTTC.